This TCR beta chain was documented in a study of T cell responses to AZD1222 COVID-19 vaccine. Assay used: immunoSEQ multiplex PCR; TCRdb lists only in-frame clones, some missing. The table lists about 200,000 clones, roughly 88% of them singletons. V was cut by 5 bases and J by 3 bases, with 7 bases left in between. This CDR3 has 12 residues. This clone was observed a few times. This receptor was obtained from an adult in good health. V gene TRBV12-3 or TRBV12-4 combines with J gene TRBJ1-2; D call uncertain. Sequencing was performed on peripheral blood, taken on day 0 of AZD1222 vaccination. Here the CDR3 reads CASSPGDYGYTF. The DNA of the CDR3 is TGTGCCAGCAGTCCGGGAGACTATGGCTACACCTTC.